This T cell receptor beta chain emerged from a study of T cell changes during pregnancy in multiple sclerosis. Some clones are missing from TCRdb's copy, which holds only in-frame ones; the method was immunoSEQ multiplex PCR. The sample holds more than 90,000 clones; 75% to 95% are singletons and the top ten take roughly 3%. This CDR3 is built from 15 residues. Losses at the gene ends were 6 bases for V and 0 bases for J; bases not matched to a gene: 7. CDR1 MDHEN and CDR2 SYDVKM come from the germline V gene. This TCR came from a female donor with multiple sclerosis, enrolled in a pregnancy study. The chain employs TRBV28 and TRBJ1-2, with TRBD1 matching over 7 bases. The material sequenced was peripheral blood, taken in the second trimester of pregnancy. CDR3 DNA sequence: TGTGCCAGCAGCTCACCCCAGGGGGCTAACTATGGCTACACCTTC. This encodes CASSSPQGANYGYTF.